The T cell receptor beta chain described here comes from a study of blood T cell repertoires in COVID-19. Looking at the study overall: Some COVID-19 samples were acute and others convalescent; all came from the United States, Italy and Spain. T cells, B-cell-depleted T cells, or PBMCs provided the cDNA or gDNA that served as material.

The CDR3 totals 16 residues. Germline values: CDR1 SGHTA, CDR2 FQGTGA. V lost 4 bases to trimming and J lost 6 bases, with 20 bases between them. Per the original methods: Using reference gene primer amplification, nucleated cell counts were estimated. Data came from immunoSEQ multiplex PCR; TCRdb stores just in-frame clones and leaves some out. V, J and clone size derive from that table, while D and trimming were established from the DNA sequence. The sample carries tens of thousands of clones, around 79% recorded once. The source is a man aged 60 to 75 with active or convalescent COVID-19. Sequenced sample: peripheral blood. The rearrangement uses TRBV7-3 and TRBJ2-3; weak D call: TRBD2 (5 bases). CDR3 residues: CASSSTDGGLMDTQYF. CDR3 nucleotide sequence: TGTGCCAGCAGCTCCACTGACGGAGGCCTCATGGATACGCAGTATTTT. The full variable domain, its missing parts supplied by reference TRBV7-3 and TRBJ2-3, is GAGVSQTPSNKVTEKGKYVELRCDPISGHTALYWYRQSLGQGPEFLIYFQGTGAADDSGLPNDRFFAVRPEGSVSTLKIQRTERGDSAVYLCASSSTDGGLMDTQYFGPGTRLTVL.